A selection of T cell receptor beta chains follows, all from one sample in a study of T cell responses to AZD1222 COVID-19 vaccine. Assay: immunoSEQ multiplex PCR; the TCRdb copy retains only in-frame clones and omits some. The sample yields more than 100,000 clones, about 90% seen once. Here the sequenced sample was peripheral blood, taken on day 0 of AZD1222 vaccination. These receptors came from an adult in good health. CDR3s include the opening cysteine and the closing phenylalanine or tryptophan. The D gene is left open where the match is weak. Clone size is given for some rows only: seen once, a few or many times, or a class if the clone is expanded.

V gene	D gene	J gene	clone size	CDR3 protein	CDR3 DNA
TRBV4-2	TRBD2	TRBJ2-3	-	CASSPSGGTDTQYF	TGTGCCAGCAGCCCATCGGGAGGAACAGATACGCAGTATTTT
TRBV5-4	-	TRBJ1-2	-	CASSKDRTIGYTF	TGTGCCAGCAGCAAGGACAGAACTATTGGCTACACCTTC
TRBV20-1	-	TRBJ1-5	-	CSASRDRRQPQHF	TGCAGTGCTAGTCGCGACAGGAGGCAGCCCCAGCATTTT
TRBV7-8	-	TRBJ2-5	once	CASSLSQSQETQYF	TGTGCCAGCAGCTTAAGTCAAAGCCAAGAGACCCAGTACTTC
TRBV30	-	TRBJ1-2	-	CAWSDFSGKVESYTF	TGTGCCTGGAGTGATTTCTCTGGGAAGGTTGAAAGCTACACCTTC
TRBV19	-	TRBJ2-5	-	CASRGDGQETQYF	TGTGCCAGTAGGGGGGACGGCCAAGAGACCCAGTACTTC
TRBV5-4	TRBD2	TRBJ2-7	-	CASSLSGGLYEQYF	TGTGCCAGCAGCCTTAGCGGGGGGCTTTACGAGCAGTACTTC
TRBV19	TRBD1	TRBJ1-2	-	CASSLIRGSSYGYTF	TGTGCCAGTAGTCTTATCAGGGGGAGTTCCTATGGCTACACCTTC
TRBV2	-	TRBJ1-1	-	CASSEEGNTEAFF	TGTGCCAGCAGTGAAGAAGGAAACACTGAAGCTTTCTTT
TRBV5-1	-	TRBJ2-1	-	CASSFQGRGFF	TGCGCCAGCAGCTTCCAGGGAAGGGGGTTCTTC
TRBV27	TRBD2	TRBJ2-7	-	CASSGLAGFYEQYF	TGTGCCAGCAGTGGACTAGCGGGATTCTACGAGCAGTACTTC
TRBV5-1	TRBD1	TRBJ1-6	-	CASSLPGQNNSPLHF	TGCGCCAGCAGCCTTCCGGGACAGAATAATTCACCCCTCCACTTT
TRBV27	TRBD1	TRBJ1-5	-	CASGQGNQPQHF	TGTGCCAGTGGACAGGGCAATCAGCCCCAGCATTTT
TRBV6-5	TRBD1	TRBJ2-7	once	CASSYSGQGIEQYF	TGTGCCAGCAGTTACTCGGGACAGGGAATCGAGCAGTACTTC
TRBV3-1/TRBV3-2	-	TRBJ1-2	-	CASSQQGYGYTF	TGTGCCAGCAGCCAACAGGGGTATGGCTACACCTTC
TRBV7-6	TRBD2	TRBJ2-5	-	CASSLESTSIYETQYF	TGTGCCAGCAGCTTAGAGTCGACTAGCATATACGAGACCCAGTACTTC
TRBV2	-	TRBJ1-2	-	CASSEAGQYYGYTF	TGTGCCAGCAGTGAAGCTGGACAGTACTATGGCTACACCTTC
TRBV7-9	-	TRBJ2-1	once	CASSLSRGYNEQFF	TGTGCCAGCAGCTTGAGTAGGGGATACAATGAGCAGTTCTTC
TRBV7-6	-	TRBJ2-1	-	CASSLSPPGAYNEQFF	TGTGCCAGCAGCTTAAGTCCTCCGGGAGCCTACAATGAGCAGTTCTTC
TRBV19	TRBD2	TRBJ2-7	-	CASSIGAGVKYEQYF	TGTGCCAGTAGTATAGGGGCGGGGGTGAAGTACGAGCAGTACTTC
TRBV6-5	-	TRBJ1-4	-	CASTDRGYGNEKLFF	TGTGCCAGCACCGATCGGGGATACGGCAATGAAAAACTGTTTTTT
TRBV6-5	-	TRBJ2-5	few	CASSWLGEETQYF	TGTGCCAGCAGTTGGCTAGGGGAAGAGACCCAGTACTTC
TRBV4-1	-	TRBJ1-1	-	CASSQDWDRNTEAFF	TGCGCCAGCAGCCAAGATTGGGACCGGAACACTGAAGCTTTCTTT
TRBV9	-	TRBJ2-2	-	CASSGGAANTGELFF	TGTGCCAGCAGCGGGGGAGCGGCTAACACCGGGGAGCTGTTTTTT
TRBV29-1	TRBD1	TRBJ2-2	-	CSVGTGGRTGELFF	TGCAGCGTTGGCACAGGGGGCAGGACCGGGGAGCTGTTTTTT
TRBV30	-	TRBJ2-5	-	CAWRARWHDQETQYF	TGTGCCTGGAGGGCCCGGTGGCACGACCAAGAGACCCAGTACTTC
TRBV29-1	-	TRBJ1-2	few	CSVPWSGDGYTF	TGCAGCGTTCCTTGGTCAGGGGATGGCTACACCTTC
TRBV29-1	TRBD2	TRBJ2-7	-	CSVEERGSGGASYEQYF	TGCAGCGTTGAAGAGAGGGGCTCCGGGGGGGCCTCCTACGAGCAGTACTTC
TRBV29-1	-	TRBJ1-2	-	CSVAGDYGYTF	TGCAGCGTTGCAGGGGACTATGGCTACACCTTC
TRBV27	TRBD2	TRBJ2-7	-	CASTPRGATYEQYF	TGTGCCAGCACCCCGCGGGGGGCTACCTACGAGCAGTACTTC
TRBV7-6	TRBD1	TRBJ1-1	-	CASSPRQGNMDMDTEAFF	TGTGCCAGCAGCCCGAGACAGGGGAACATGGACATGGACACTGAAGCTTTCTTT
TRBV6-6	TRBD1	TRBJ1-2	-	CASSEGAGYGYTF	TGTGCCAGCTCGGAGGGGGCCGGCTATGGCTACACCTTC
TRBV3-1/TRBV3-2	TRBD1	TRBJ1-4	-	CASSHGTAINEKLFF	TGTGCCAGCAGCCATGGGACAGCCATTAATGAAAAACTGTTTTTT
TRBV30	-	TRBJ2-7	-	CAWNQLYEQYF	TGTGCCTGGAATCAACTTTACGAGCAGTACTTC
TRBV24-1	TRBD1	TRBJ1-2	-	CATSDLPNRGHTF	TGTGCCACCAGTGATTTGCCCAACAGGGGACACACCTTC
TRBV15	TRBD1	TRBJ1-2	-	CATSRGGTEAGYTF	TGTGCCACCAGCAGAGGAGGGACAGAGGCTGGCTACACCTTC
TRBV24-1	-	TRBJ2-3	-	CATSDPTGHSTDTQYF	TGTGCCACCAGTGACCCGACAGGACACAGCACAGATACGCAGTATTTT
TRBV7-6	-	TRBJ1-6	few	CASSLAKSANSPLHF	TGTGCCAGCAGCTTAGCGAAGTCAGCTAATTCACCCCTCCACTTT
TRBV11-2	TRBD1	TRBJ1-2	-	CASRRPGQGFYGYTF	TGTGCCAGCAGACGACCGGGACAGGGGTTCTATGGCTACACCTTC
TRBV5-1	TRBD1	TRBJ2-1	once	CASSLDGQGARVQFF	TGCGCCAGCAGCTTGGACGGACAGGGGGCGAGGGTGCAGTTCTTC